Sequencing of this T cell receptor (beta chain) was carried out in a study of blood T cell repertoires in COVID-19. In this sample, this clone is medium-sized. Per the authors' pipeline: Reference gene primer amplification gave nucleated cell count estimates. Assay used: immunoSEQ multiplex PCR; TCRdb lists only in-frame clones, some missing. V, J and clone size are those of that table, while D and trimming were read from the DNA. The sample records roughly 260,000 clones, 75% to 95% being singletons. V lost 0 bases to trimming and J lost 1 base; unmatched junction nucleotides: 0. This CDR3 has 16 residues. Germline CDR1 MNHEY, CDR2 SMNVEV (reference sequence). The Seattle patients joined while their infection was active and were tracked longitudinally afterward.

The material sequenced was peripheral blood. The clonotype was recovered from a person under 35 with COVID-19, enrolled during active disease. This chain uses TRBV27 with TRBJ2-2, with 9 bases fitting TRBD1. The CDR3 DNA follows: TGTGCCAGCAGTTTATCGACAGGGGGGAACACCGGGGAGCTGTTTTTT. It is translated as CASSLSTGGNTGELFF.